These 27 T cell receptor beta chains share one sample of origin, sequenced in a study of blood T cell repertoires in COVID-19. Measured with immunoSEQ multiplex PCR; TCRdb has only the in-frame clones, and not every one. The data hold 100,000 to 140,000 clones, with roughly 90% observed a single time. The source material was peripheral blood. The receptors stem from a middle-aged man with active or convalescent COVID-19.

This sequence joins TRBV28 and TRBJ2-2, with D possibly being TRBD1 (7 bases). CDR1 and CDR2 (germline): MDHEN, SYDVKM. Trimming removed 10 bases from V and 3 bases from J, with 15 bases in between. The CDR3 length is 14 residues. CDR3 in amino acids: CATQGGGDTGELFF. For the CDR3, the DNA is TGTGCCACCCAAGGAGGGGGCGACACCGGGGAGCTGTTTTTT.

This clone has only one observation. The chain uses TRBV28 and TRBJ1-1, with no clear D. The germline CDR1 and CDR2 sequences are MDHEN and SYDVKM. V lost 4 bases, J lost 1 base, and 10 bases lay in between. The CDR3 is 14 amino acids. In DNA form, the CDR3 reads TGTGCCAGCAGTTCCAATTGGGCGAACACTGAAGCTTTCTTT. It translates to CASSSNWANTEAFF.

The genes are TRBV28 and TRBJ1-1; D is unclear. The CDR3 consists of 15 residues. Germline loops: CDR1 MDHEN, CDR2 SYDVKM. Between the trimmed V and J ends, which lost 7 bases and 3 bases, there was a span of 18 bases. The CDR3 reads CASTLGGPEDTEAFF. CDR3 sequence (DNA): TGTGCCAGCACCCTCGGAGGGCCGGAGGACACTGAAGCTTTCTTT.

DNA for the CDR3: TGTGCCATCAGTGAGTTCGGGGACAGGGCCTATGGCTACACCTTC. It specifies CAISEFGDRAYGYTF. The chain joins TRBV10-3 to TRBJ1-2; 9 bases match TRBD1. CDR3 length equals 15 residues. V was pared by 1 base and J by 4 bases, with 4 bases of the junction left unmatched. CDR1 and CDR2 (germline): ENHRY, SYGVKD.

This chain uses TRBV28 with TRBJ2-3, with 11 bases matching TRBD1. Trimming cost V 6 bases and J 2 bases; bases outside gene matches: 4. Germline V gene sequence: CDR1 MDHEN, CDR2 SYDVKM. The CDR3 contains 15 residues. CDR3 in DNA: TGTGCCAGCAGAGGACAGGGGGCGTTCACAGATACGCAGTATTTT. Amino acid sequence: CASRGQGAFTDTQYF.

The J gene is TRBJ2-1, the V gene TRBV27, with a tentative D call TRBD2 (6 bases). V was trimmed by 1 base and J by 3 bases, leaving 13 bases between them. Germline-derived CDR1 and CDR2 are MNHEY and SMNVEV (reference sequence). The CDR3 extends over 16 amino acids. The CDR3 protein is CASSLYRGIVYNEQFF. The DNA for the CDR3 is TGTGCCAGCAGTTTATATCGCGGGATCGTCTACAATGAGCAGTTCTTC.

A few counts support this clone. The gene calls are TRBV11-2 and TRBJ2-7; maybe TRBD2 (6 bases). Looked up from germline, CDR1 is SGHAT and CDR2 is FQNNGV. V was shortened by 3 bases and J by 4 bases, with 16 bases between the two germline ends. The CDR3 consists of 15 residues. This CDR3 reads CASSLVRGGGYEQYF. CDR3 nucleotides: TGTGCCAGCAGCTTGGTCCGGGGAGGAGGATACGAGCAGTACTTC.

The V gene is TRBV6-5, the J gene TRBJ2-3; tentative D call: TRBD2 (6 bases). CDR1 and CDR2 from the germline V gene are MNHEY and SVGAGI. Trimming pared 6 bases from V and 6 bases from J, leaving 19 bases between. The CDR3 loop spans 15 amino acids. This CDR3 is CASSGRDSRGDTQYF. As DNA, the CDR3 is TGTGCCAGCAGCGGTCGGGACTCCCGCGGGGATACGCAGTATTTT.

The chain combines TRBV6-2 or TRBV6-3 with TRBJ1-1, with D tentatively TRBD1 (5 bases). CDR3 length: 15 amino acids. Germline CDR1 is MNHEY and CDR2 is SVGEGT. V was cut by 2 bases and J by 0 bases, with 10 bases left in between. CDR3 region: CASSYGQDMNTEAFF. DNA of the CDR3: TGTGCCAGCAGTTACGGGCAGGACATGAACACTGAAGCTTTCTTT.

The CDR3 sequence: CASSSPGLAGAPYF. In DNA form, the CDR3 reads TGTGCCAGCTCATCTCCGGGACTAGCGGGAGCGCCGTACTTC. J is TRBJ2-7 and V is TRBV18; 14 nucleotides line up with TRBD2. Germline CDR1 KGHSH, CDR2 LQKENI. The CDR3 runs to 14 residues. Unmatched junction bases numbered 9, after V lost 5 bases and J lost 12 bases.

V usage is TRBV10-3 and J usage is TRBJ2-1, with 11 bases that match TRBD2. CDR3 size: 17 residues. Trimming cost V 6 bases and J 7 bases; bases outside gene matches: 14. Looked up from germline, CDR1 is ENHRY and CDR2 is SYGVKD. The CDR3 region is CAIRPGLAVTEDNEQFF. CDR3 coding DNA: TGTGCCATCAGGCCGGGACTAGCGGTAACAGAAGATAATGAGCAGTTCTTC.

This clone was detected only a few times. V usage is TRBV30 and J usage is TRBJ1-2; no definite D call. The CDR3 totals 15 residues. Trimming stripped 4 bases from V and 0 bases from J, with 15 bases between. Germline assignment: CDR1 GTSNPN and CDR2 SVGIG (reference sequence). CDR3: CAWTFGFVANYGYTF. Written as DNA, the CDR3 is TGTGCCTGGACGTTTGGCTTCGTTGCTAACTATGGCTACACCTTC.

Here the CDR3 DNA reads TGTGCCAGCAGCGTCGGGGGGAACCAAGAGACCCAGTACTTC. Translation gives CASSVGGNQETQYF. The V and J genes are TRBV9 and TRBJ2-5, with TRBD2 matching 7 bases. Germline loops: CDR1 SGDLS, CDR2 YYNGEE. Trimming at V came to 2 bases and at J to 0 bases, leaving 1 base not matched to a gene. The CDR3 loop spans 14 amino acids.

This chain links TRBV4-3 with TRBJ1-4; TRBD1 aligns across 7 bases. Germline-derived CDR1 and CDR2 are LGHNA and YSLEER. This CDR3 spans 16 amino acids. The trim removed 1 base at V and 5 bases at J, leaving 7 bases unmatched. The CDR3 protein is CASSQVGTVGNEKLFF. Written as DNA, the CDR3 is TGCGCCAGCAGCCAAGTTGGGACAGTGGGGAATGAAAAACTGTTTTTT.

The rearrangement uses TRBV5-1 and TRBJ1-2; no firm D call. Trimming pared 0 bases from V and 8 bases from J, leaving 23 bases between. CDR3 length: 17 amino acids. Germline assignment: CDR1 SGHRS and CDR2 YFSETQ. The CDR3 nucleotides are TGCGCCAGCAGCTTGGACCTCCTTTCTGGCAGGCTTCGGGGCTACACCTTC. Translated: CASSLDLLSGRLRGYTF.

The gene calls are TRBV7-2 and TRBJ2-5; TRBD2 might be the D (6 bases). The CDR3 contains 13 residues. The germline gives CDR1 SGHTA, CDR2 FQGNSA. Trimming left V 6 bases short and J 1 base short, with 9 bases between. In nucleotides, the CDR3 is TGTGCCAGCAGTCGGGACTTCCAAGAGACCCAGTACTTC. Encoded protein: CASSRDFQETQYF.

This chain joins TRBV3-1 (or the pseudogene TRBV3-2) and TRBJ2-1, with D possibly TRBD1 on 6 matching bases. With 4 bases removed from V and 7 bases from J, the gap between germline ends came to 20 bases. Looked up from germline, CDR1 is LGHDT and CDR2 is YNNKEL (reference sequence). The CDR3 contains 16 residues. CDR3 bases: TGTGCCAGCAGCCTAGACGGACGGTTTCAGGGGAATGAGCAGTTCTTC. Translated, it gives CASSLDGRFQGNEQFF.

This chain uses TRBV27 with TRBJ2-1; D is uncertain. Trimming pared 2 bases from V and 7 bases from J, leaving 3 bases between. This CDR3 comprises 11 residues. CDR1 is MNHEY, CDR2 SMNVEV, per germline (reference sequence). In DNA form, the CDR3 reads TGTGCCAGCAGTTTAGCGAATGAGCAGTTCTTC. As protein: CASSLANEQFF.

The chain couples TRBV7-2 to TRBJ1-5; maybe TRBD1 (6 bases). The V gene's germline CDR1 is SGHTA and CDR2 FQGNSA. Trimming took 1 base from V and 7 from J, leaving 11 bases between them. CDR3 length equals 14 residues. CDR3 coding DNA: TGTGCCAGCAGCTTAGGCGGGGGCTCGCAGCCCCAGCATTTT. Translated, it gives CASSLGGGSQPQHF.

This clone appeared once. V and J are TRBV7-2 and TRBJ2-1; possibly TRBD1 for D (5 bases). Trimming pared 5 bases from V and 4 bases from J, leaving 15 bases between. The length of the CDR3 is 15 residues. Germline CDR1 reads SGHTA; CDR2 reads FQGNSA. The CDR3 sequence: CASSPPGLPYNEQFF. The CDR3, as DNA: TGTGCCAGCAGCCCCCCAGGGCTCCCTTACAATGAGCAGTTCTTC.

The CDR3 sequence is CASSPQTGDTEAFF. In DNA form, the CDR3 reads TGTGCCAGCAGCCCCCAGACAGGGGACACTGAAGCTTTCTTT. V is TRBV7-3 and J is TRBJ1-1; 8 positions agree with TRBD1. The germline V gene has CDR1 SGHTA and CDR2 FQGTGA. The V and J ends lost 5 bases and 3 bases, in that order; junction bases with no gene match: 5. CDR3 length: 14 amino acids.

CDR3 nucleotides: TGTGCCATCAGTGAGCGGTTCACCGGGGAGCTGTTTTTT. Translation gives CAISERFTGELFF. This chain uses TRBV10-3 with TRBJ2-2; D gene ambiguous. The CDR3 totals 13 residues. Germline V lookup: CDR1 ENHRY, CDR2 SYGVKD. V was trimmed by 2 bases and J by 4 bases, leaving 5 bases between them.

The V gene is TRBV4-3, the J gene TRBJ2-2; 7 nucleotides line up with TRBD2. The CDR3 loop spans 18 amino acids. V lost 0 bases, J lost 6 bases, and 13 bases stayed unmatched. Per germline, CDR1 LGHNA and CDR2 YSLEER. The CDR3 DNA reads as TGCGCCAGCAGCCAAGATCCCCCCACTAGCGCGCGCCCCGGGGAGCTGTTTTTT. It yields the protein CASSQDPPTSARPGELFF.

The chain carries TRBV28 and TRBJ2-7, with TRBD2 identical over 10 bases. From germline, CDR1 is MDHEN and CDR2 SYDVKM. The CDR3 runs to 14 residues. Germline trimming cut 5 bases from V and 4 bases from J; bases unmatched to any gene: 5. The DNA for the CDR3 is TGTGCCAGCAGTCTAGCTAGCGGGAGTTACGAGCAGTACTTC. It yields the protein CASSLASGSYEQYF. Using reference TRBV28 and TRBJ2-7 for the parts outside the CDR3, the full variable domain is DVKVTQSSRYLVKRTGEKVFLECVQDMDHENMFWYRQDPGLGLRLIYFSYDVKMKEKGDIPEGYSVSREKKERFSLILESASTNQTSMYLCASSLASGSYEQYFGPGTRLTVT.

V is TRBV7-8 and J is TRBJ2-1; 8 bases line up with TRBD2. J lost 7 bases, V lost 5 bases, and 13 bases had no gene match. Germline V gives CDR1 SGHVS, CDR2 FQNEAQ. The CDR3 loop spans 16 amino acids. CDR3 in amino acids: CASSPKGGRFINEQFF. CDR3 coding DNA: TGTGCCAGCAGCCCCAAGGGCGGGAGGTTCATAAATGAGCAGTTCTTC.

This clone was observed a handful of times. The chain couples TRBV10-1 to TRBJ1-1; D might be TRBD1 (5 bases). The CDR3 is 14 amino acids. The ends were cut back, 0 bases at V and 7 bases at J, with 12 bases in the middle. Looked up from germline, CDR1 is WNHNN and CDR2 is SYGVQD (reference sequence). The CDR3 DNA sequence: TGCGCCAGCAGTGAGTCGCAGGGATTGGGTGAAGCTTTCTTT. It encodes CASSESQGLGEAFF.

This clone was counted between two and nine times. The genes are TRBV18 and TRBJ2-5; 10 bases fit TRBD2. Germline CDR1 is KGHSH and CDR2 is LQKENI. Trimming took 1 base from V and 4 from J; bases not matched to a gene: 0. The CDR3 covers 14 residues. The CDR3 loop reads CASSPRLAGETQYF. CDR3 DNA sequence: TGTGCCAGCTCACCACGACTAGCGGGAGAGACCCAGTACTTC.